This entry lists 22 T cell receptor beta chains sequenced from one sample in a study of a mutant IDH1 vaccine in newly diagnosed glioma (dated by TCRdb to the early 2020s). The time point label for this specimen denotes: week 5, during vaccination. A 20-mer mutant IDH1 peptide at 300 micrograms in Montanide made up each vaccine dose, which was injected subcutaneously together with topical imiquimod. Library preparation used the immunoSEQ multiplex PCR assay. Not all clones reach the TCRdb copy of this immuneACCESS table, which keeps in-frame sequences only. Checked studies attribute under half of the gap to unresolved V genes and leave the rest unexplained. The sample has more than 55,000 clones on record, less than 85% of them singletons. Approximately 2.8% of the sample is held by the ten biggest clonotypes. These receptors' targets are unknown. The specimen was PBMCs, collected from a glioma patient whose treatment included an IDH1 peptide vaccine. These receptors all stem from a woman between 18 and 30 years old with glioma. Some clones in this sample may be carry-over from other donors' samples.

The gene calls are TRBV19 and TRBJ1-6; the match to TRBD1 covers 8 bases. The V gene's germline CDR1 is LNHDA and CDR2 SQIVND (reference sequence). Trimming cost V 7 bases and J 0 bases; bases outside gene matches: 5. The CDR3 covers 16 residues. This chain's CDR3 is CASTQGASSYNSPLHF. DNA for the CDR3: TGTGCCAGTACCCAGGGGGCAAGCTCCTATAATTCACCCCTCCACTTT.

The chain combines TRBV5-1 with TRBJ2-7, with 13 positions matching TRBD2. V shed 4 bases, J shed 7 bases, and the junction held 2 bases outside the gene matches. Germline V lookup: CDR1 SGHRS, CDR2 YFSETQ. The CDR3 is made up of 13 amino acids. CDR3 coding DNA: TGCGCCAGCAGCCGGACTAGCGGGAGAGAGCAGTACTTC. It codes for CASSRTSGREQYF.

This clone was counted a single time. This sequence joins TRBV29-1 and TRBJ1-6; 9 bases are shared with TRBD1. Germline V gene sequence: CDR1 SQVTM, CDR2 ANQGSEA. Trimming removed 6 bases from V and 3 bases from J; junction bases left unmatched: 3. This CDR3 spans 14 amino acids. CDR3 nucleotide sequence: TGCAGCGTAACGACAGGGGGCTATAATTCACCCCTCCACTTT. Protein sequence: CSVTTGGYNSPLHF.

The V call is TRBV7-2, the J call TRBJ1-1; D remains unclear. V shed 0 bases and J shed 1 base, with 3 bases lying between them. Looked up from germline, CDR1 is SGHTA and CDR2 is FQGNSA. CDR3 size: 13 residues. The CDR3 protein is CASSLAENTEAFF. The CDR3 bases are TGTGCCAGCAGCTTAGCAGAGAACACTGAAGCTTTCTTT.

The CDR3: CASSPSQGARGYTF. DNA for the CDR3: TGTGCCAGCAGCCCGTCACAGGGGGCGCGGGGCTACACCTTC. This chain links TRBV7-2 with TRBJ1-2; 9 positions agree with TRBD1. The V and J ends lost 5 bases and 8 bases, in that order; junction bases with no gene match: 9. The CDR3 extends over 14 amino acids. CDR1 is SGHTA, CDR2 FQGNSA, per germline.

J is TRBJ2-5 and V is TRBV5-8; TRBD2 aligns across 8 bases. V gave up 0 bases and J gave up 1 base; unmatched junction bases: 5. The germline V gene encodes CDR1 SGHTS and CDR2 YDEGEE. The CDR3 length is 16 residues. The DNA of the CDR3 is TGTGCCAGCAGCTTGGGGGGCGGGAGGATCCAAGAGACCCAGTACTTC. Its protein product is CASSLGGGRIQETQYF.

The V call is TRBV6-5, the J call TRBJ2-7, with D tentatively TRBD2 (5 bases). V was shortened by 6 bases and J by 3 bases, with 18 bases between the two germline ends. Germline values: CDR1 MNHEY, CDR2 SVGAGI. CDR3 length: 15 residues. This CDR3 reads CASSPAGSASYEQYF. CDR3 bases: TGTGCCAGCAGCCCCGCCGGTAGCGCAAGCTACGAGCAGTACTTC.

The chain's CDR3 is CASKYRGSGANVLTF. The CDR3 region has the DNA TGTGCCAGCAAGTACAGGGGGTCTGGGGCCAACGTCCTGACTTTC. This chain uses TRBV27 with TRBJ2-6, with 8 bases identical to TRBD1. Germline CDR1 is MNHEY and CDR2 is SMNVEV (reference sequence). The CDR3 contains 15 residues. The trim removed 7 bases at V and 1 base at J, leaving 3 bases unmatched.

The chain links TRBV6-5 to TRBJ1-1; weak D call: TRBD1 (5 bases). The CDR3 spans 12 residues. Germline CDR1 MNHEY, CDR2 SVGAGI. The V end lost 10 bases, the J end lost 4 bases, and 13 bases lay between the germline ends. CDR3 in DNA: TGTGCCACCCTGGGGGTAGCCACTGAAGCTTTCTTT. Amino acids: CATLGVATEAFF.

The chain links TRBV6-4 to TRBJ2-3; TRBD2 matches at 7 bases. The CDR3 is made up of 13 amino acids. The germline CDR1 and CDR2 sequences are MRHNA and SNTAGT. V was clipped by 6 bases and J by 6 bases; unmatched bases: 6. This CDR3 is CASRAAGSDTQYF. For the CDR3, the DNA is TGTGCCAGCAGAGCAGCGGGGTCGGATACGCAGTATTTT.

V and J are TRBV27 and TRBJ2-7; 8 bases are a match to TRBD2. The CDR3 sequence is 15 residues long. Per the germline V gene, CDR1 is MNHEY and CDR2 is SMNVEV (reference sequence). J gave up 4 bases and V 1 base, and 6 bases lay outside the gene matches. The CDR3 is CASSLYSSGFYEQYF. Written as DNA, the CDR3 is TGTGCCAGCAGTTTATATTCTAGCGGGTTTTACGAGCAGTACTTC.

The gene calls are TRBV12-5 and TRBJ1-2, with D perhaps TRBD1 (5 bases). The V gene lost 1 base and the J gene lost 2 bases, with 5 bases spanning the gap. Germline V gene sequence: CDR1 LGHNT, CDR2 FRNRAP. CDR3 length: 13 residues. As DNA, the CDR3 is TGTGCTAGTGGTTTGGGACAGAACTATGGCTACACCTTC. It codes for CASGLGQNYGYTF. The whole variable domain, remainder taken from reference TRBV12-5 and TRBJ1-2, is DARVTQTPRHKVTEMGQEVTMRCQPILGHNTVFWYRQTMMQGLELLAYFRNRAPLDDSGMPKDRFSAEMPDATLATLKIQPSEPRDSAVYFCASGLGQNYGYTFGSGTRLTVV.

The rearrangement uses TRBV4-3 and TRBJ2-2, with D possibly TRBD2 on 5 matching bases. CDR1 is LGHNA, CDR2 YSLEER, per germline. The CDR3 is made up of 14 amino acids. V was trimmed by 2 bases and J by 4 bases, leaving 8 bases between them. The CDR3 DNA reads TGCGCCAGCAGCCAAAAGCGGCTCACCGGGGAGCTGTTTTTT. Its translation: CASSQKRLTGELFF.

The V call is TRBV27, the J call TRBJ2-7; 10 nucleotides line up with TRBD2. The CDR3 length is 15 residues. CDR1 and CDR2 (germline): MNHEY, SMNVEV (reference sequence). Unmatched junction bases numbered 6, after V lost 3 bases and J lost 4 bases. In DNA, the CDR3 is TGTGCCAGCAGTTTTTCCCTAGCGGGAGTGTACGAGCAGTACTTC. This codes for CASSFSLAGVYEQYF.

This chain connects TRBV7-8 to TRBJ2-1; no clear D. From germline, CDR1 is SGHVS and CDR2 FQNEAQ. V dropped 5 bases and J dropped 5 bases, with 10 bases sitting between them. The CDR3 has 13 amino acids. CDR3 DNA: TGTGCCAGCAGCCCACGGCGGAACAATGAGCAGTTCTTC. Protein product: CASSPRRNNEQFF.

The chain carries TRBV7-9 and TRBJ2-1; perhaps D is TRBD1 or TRBD2 (6 bases each). V dropped 5 bases and J dropped 2 bases, with 13 bases sitting between them. The germline V gene encodes CDR1 SEHNR and CDR2 FQNEAQ (reference sequence). This CDR3 spans 15 amino acids. The CDR3, as DNA: TGTGCCAGCAGCCCCGGAGGGGGTACCTACAATGAGCAGTTCTTC. Encoded protein: CASSPGGGTYNEQFF.

On this clone itself: Different DNA sequences within this sample yield the same CDR3. The rearrangement uses TRBV18 and TRBJ2-1, with TRBD1 identical over 8 bases. V gave up 2 bases and J gave up 9 bases; unmatched junction bases: 3. Germline values: CDR1 KGHSH, CDR2 LQKENI. The CDR3 length is 13 residues. This CDR3 reads CASSPTGGTEQFF. The CDR3 DNA reads as TGTGCCAGCTCACCAACAGGGGGGACTGAGCAGTTCTTC.

The gene calls are TRBV29-1 and TRBJ2-5; unclear D gene. CDR1 and CDR2 from the germline V gene are SQVTM and ANQGSEA. The V end lost 4 bases, the J end lost 0 bases, and 12 bases lay between the germline ends. This CDR3 region has 14 residues. CDR3 sequence (DNA): TGCAGCGTTGCCACTATTAAATACCAAGAGACCCAGTACTTC. This translates into CSVATIKYQETQYF.

This clone has more than one count but fewer than ten. This chain joins TRBV2 and TRBJ1-1; tentative D call: TRBD1 (5 bases). Germline CDR1 reads SNHLY; CDR2 reads FYNNEI. The CDR3 is 13 amino acids. V gave up 7 bases and J gave up 5 bases, with 14 bases separating them. The CDR3 DNA sequence: TGTGCCAGCACCCGGGGGGTGAGAACTGAAGCTTTCTTT. Its translation: CASTRGVRTEAFF. The full variable domain, in which reference TRBV2 and TRBJ1-1 provide the parts outside the CDR3, is EPEVTQTPSHQVTQMGQEVILRCVPISNHLYFYWYRQILGQKVEFLVSFYNNEISEKSEIFDDQFSVERPDGSNFTLKIRSTKLEDSAMYFCASTRGVRTEAFFGQGTRLTVV.

V is TRBV6-5 and J is TRBJ2-7, with 7 nucleotides matching TRBD1. The germline V gene has CDR1 MNHEY and CDR2 SVGAGI. V gave up 0 bases and J gave up 3 bases; unmatched junction bases: 5. This CDR3 region has 15 residues. The CDR3, as DNA: TGTGCCAGCAGTTACTCTGAGACAGGGTTCTACGAGCAGTACTTC. Its translation: CASSYSETGFYEQYF.

This clone came up a few times. The chain is built from TRBV4-3 and TRBJ2-5, with 11 bases that match TRBD2. Trimming removed 0 bases from V and 7 bases from J; junction bases left unmatched: 1. The germline gives CDR1 LGHNA, CDR2 YSLEER. The CDR3 covers 14 residues. In DNA, the CDR3 is TGCGCCAGCAGCCAAGATACTAGCGGGAGGACCCAGTACTTC. Translating gives CASSQDTSGRTQYF.

The chain couples TRBV6-1 to TRBJ1-1; D is possibly TRBD1 (6 bases). CDR1 is MNHNS and CDR2 is SASEGT in the germline V gene. Trimming left V 7 bases short and J 4 bases short, with 16 bases between. The CDR3 runs to 14 residues. As DNA, the CDR3 is TGTGCCAGCAATACTAGGGGGGTGGGCACTGAAGCTTTCTTT. Encoded protein: CASNTRGVGTEAFF.